These 20 T cell receptor beta chains were sequenced from one sample in a study of blood T cell repertoires in COVID-19. Here immunoSEQ multiplex PCR was the method, and the copy in TCRdb shows in-frame clones only, minus some. The table records about 220,000 clones, 80% to 90% of them present only once. The sample was PBMCs or T cells enriched from blood (not recorded which). All receptors derive from a woman between 18 and 29 years old in a cohort exposed to, infected with or recovered from COVID-19 (not recorded which).

The CDR3 DNA sequence: TGCGCCAGCAGCTTAGACAGGGTGAACACTGAAGCTTTCTTT. Protein sequence: CASSLDRVNTEAFF. The gene calls are TRBV5-1 and TRBJ1-1, with 7 bases lining up with TRBD1. Per the germline V gene, CDR1 is SGHRS and CDR2 is YFSETQ. V gave up 2 bases and J gave up 0 bases; unmatched junction bases: 1. The CDR3 totals 14 residues.

The gene calls are TRBV5-1 and TRBJ2-2, with D possibly being TRBD2 (7 bases). The CDR3 consists of 16 residues. CDR1 is SGHRS, CDR2 YFSETQ, per germline. The V end was cut by 4 bases, the J end by 0 bases, with 13 bases between. CDR3 coding DNA: TGCGCCAGCAGCAAGGGGGGGACCTCGAACACCGGGGAGCTGTTTTTT. This sequence encodes CASSKGGTSNTGELFF.

J is TRBJ2-3 and V is TRBV7-9, with 8 bases matching TRBD2. V shed 5 bases, J shed 8 bases, and the junction held 15 bases outside the gene matches. The CDR3 contains 16 residues. Germline V gene sequence: CDR1 SEHNR, CDR2 FQNEAQ (reference sequence). CDR3 in amino acids: CASSPRSGGPAGTQYF. CDR3 nucleotides: TGTGCCAGCAGCCCTAGGAGCGGGGGCCCCGCCGGTACGCAGTATTTT.

The chain joins TRBV2 to TRBJ2-3; the match to TRBD2 covers 14 bases. The V segment lost 7 bases and the J segment 6 bases; nucleotides outside the gene matches: 12. Looked up from germline, CDR1 is SNHLY and CDR2 is FYNNEI. The CDR3 covers 17 residues. Here the CDR3 DNA reads TGTGCCAGCACCGGAGAGGGACTAGCGGGAGTCCTTGATACGCAGTATTTT. Residues: CASTGEGLAGVLDTQYF.

The chain carries TRBV4-1 and TRBJ2-1; D is perhaps TRBD2 (7 bases). V lost 0 bases and J 8 bases, leaving 23 bases between the germline ends. CDR3 length: 18 amino acids. Germline CDR1 is MGHRA and CDR2 is YSYEKL. The CDR3 region is CASSQDPVEGGGSDEQFF. The CDR3 DNA follows: TGCGCCAGCAGCCAAGATCCGGTGGAGGGAGGGGGGTCCGATGAGCAGTTCTTC.

V is TRBV5-1 and J is TRBJ2-3, with 7 bases aligning to TRBD2. Unmatched junction bases numbered 7, after V lost 0 bases and J lost 6 bases. The CDR3 consists of 15 residues. Germline CDR1 is SGHRS and CDR2 is YFSETQ. The chain's CDR3 is CASSLGGRSGDTQYF. The DNA of the CDR3 is TGCGCCAGCAGCTTGGGCGGGAGATCAGGGGATACGCAGTATTTT.

The V gene is TRBV6-1, the J gene TRBJ1-5, with 8 bases lining up with TRBD1. Germline CDR1 MNHNS, CDR2 SASEGT. The CDR3 runs 13 residues. Trimming at V came to 3 bases and at J to 7 bases, leaving 2 bases not matched to a gene. The CDR3 spells CASSEDRVQPQHF. In DNA form, the CDR3 reads TGTGCCAGCAGTGAGGACAGGGTGCAGCCCCAGCATTTT.

This clone showed up just once. The chain couples TRBV6-5 to TRBJ1-1, with D perhaps matching TRBD1 (5 bases). V was shortened by 0 bases and J by 10 bases, with 15 bases between the two germline ends. Germline CDR1 MNHEY, CDR2 SVGAGI. This CDR3 region has 14 residues. DNA for the CDR3: TGTGCCAGCAGTTACTCGAAAAACACTGGGGCAGCTTTCTTT. Encoded protein: CASSYSKNTGAAFF.

The count of this clone is one. This sequence joins TRBV28 and TRBJ1-5; D remains unclear. The CDR3 covers 12 residues. V was clipped by 6 bases and J by 7 bases, with 10 bases between them. Germline CDR1 reads MDHEN; CDR2 reads SYDVKM. The CDR3 DNA reads TGTGCCAGCAGCCCTACTTCCCAGCCCCAGCATTTT. It yields the protein CASSPTSQPQHF.

The chain carries TRBV30 and TRBJ1-4; tentative D call: TRBD1 (5 bases). CDR3 length: 15 amino acids. The V end was cut by 2 bases, the J end by 5 bases, with 15 bases between. Germline V CDR1 and CDR2: GTSNPN, SVGIG (reference sequence). The CDR3 region has the DNA TGTGCCTGGAGTAGACAGCACCCGGACAATGAAAAACTGTTTTTT. Protein product: CAWSRQHPDNEKLFF.

The chain carries TRBV7-3 and TRBJ2-3; 13 bases are a match to TRBD2. From germline, CDR1 is SGHTA and CDR2 FQGTGA. V lost 1 base and J lost 6; bases outside the gene matches: 1. This CDR3 is 15 amino acids long. This CDR3 reads CASSLKTSGGDTQYF. The CDR3, as DNA: TGTGCCAGCAGCTTAAAGACTAGCGGGGGGGATACGCAGTATTTT.

The chain is built from TRBV21-1 and TRBJ2-1; the D call in the table, TRBD2, was not verified against the DNA. TRBV21-1 is listed as a pseudogene. The CDR3 has 20 amino acids. In DNA form, the CDR3 reads TGTGCCAGCAGCAAAGAGGGGGGGCAGAAAACAGCCCCCCCTTTCAATGAGCAGTTCTTC. Encoded protein: CASSKEGGQKTAPPFNEQFF.

This chain joins TRBV12-3 or TRBV12-4 and TRBJ2-7, with D hard to call. This CDR3 comprises 12 residues. V lost 4 bases and J lost 6, with 10 bases in between. Written as DNA, the CDR3 is TGTGCCAGCAGTTCCTCCCCCCTCGAGCAGTACTTC. Translated, it gives CASSSSPLEQYF.

This chain links TRBV30 with TRBJ1-5; TRBD1 is a possible D gene (5 bases). The CDR3 has 15 residues. Trimming took off 4 bases at V and 2 bases at J, with 15 bases between the two ends. Germline lookup yields CDR1 GTSNPN and CDR2 SVGIG (reference sequence). The CDR3 sequence: CAWTAGVKGNQPQHF. CDR3 nucleotide sequence: TGTGCCTGGACTGCGGGGGTTAAGGGCAATCAGCCCCAGCATTTT. Complete variable domain (other parts from reference TRBV30 and TRBJ1-5): SQTIHQWPATLVQPVGSPLSLECTVEGTSNPNLYWYRQAAGRGLQLLFYSVGIGQISSEVPQNLSASRPQDRQFILSSKKLLLSDSGFYLCAWTAGVKGNQPQHFGDGTRLSIL.

The V gene is TRBV5-1, the J gene TRBJ2-7, with TRBD1 identical over 10 bases. The germline V gene has CDR1 SGHRS and CDR2 YFSETQ. With V trimmed by 1 base and J by 0 bases, 13 bases remained unmatched. The CDR3 totals 19 residues. The CDR3 sequence: CASSLRQGALYVPSYEQYF. In nucleotides, the CDR3 is TGCGCCAGCAGCTTGAGACAGGGGGCATTATATGTCCCCTCCTACGAGCAGTACTTC.

The V gene is TRBV7-9, the J gene TRBJ1-6; D uncertain. The germline V gene encodes CDR1 SEHNR and CDR2 FQNEAQ (reference sequence). CDR3 length: 17 residues. With 1 base removed from V and 0 bases from J, the gap between germline ends came to 10 bases. The CDR3 protein is CASSLDSYSSYNSPLHF. Here the CDR3 DNA reads TGTGCCAGCAGCTTAGACAGTTATAGCTCCTATAATTCACCCCTCCACTTT.

This clone has a single count. The gene calls are TRBV21-1 and TRBJ2-2; the table names TRBD2, a call not compared with the DNA. TRBV21-1 is noted as a pseudogene. The CDR3 spans 15 residues. CDR3 coding DNA: TGTGCCAGCAGCAAAGTTCGTCCGAACACCGGGGAGCTGTTTTTT. It yields the protein CASSKVRPNTGELFF.

The chain combines TRBV25-1 with TRBJ1-2, with 10 positions matching TRBD1. Germline CDR1 is MGHDK and CDR2 is SYGVNS. This CDR3 region has 17 residues. V gave up 2 bases and J gave up 6 bases; unmatched junction bases: 12. DNA for the CDR3: TGTGCCAGCAGTGAACCCATTGCGGCGGGACAGGGGAATGGCTACACCTTC. Amino acids: CASSEPIAAGQGNGYTF.

The chain carries TRBV7-2 and TRBJ2-7; 11 bases line up with TRBD2. The trim removed 3 bases at V and 4 bases at J, leaving 8 bases unmatched. This CDR3 has 16 residues. Looked up from germline, CDR1 is SGHTA and CDR2 is FQGNSA. The CDR3 region is CASSFGLAGIGYEQYF. For the CDR3, the DNA is TGTGCCAGCAGCTTCGGACTAGCGGGCATCGGTTACGAGCAGTACTTC. Based on the CDR3 plus reference TRBV7-2 and TRBJ2-7, the full variable domain is GAGVSQSPSNKVTEKGKDVELRCDPISGHTALYWYRQSLGQGLEFLIYFQGNSAPDKSGLPSDRFSAERTGGSVSTLTIQRTQQEDSAVYLCASSFGLAGIGYEQYFGPGTRLTVT.

This sequence joins TRBV10-3 and TRBJ1-6, with 7 bases that match TRBD1. This CDR3 comprises 15 residues. V was clipped by 2 bases and J by 7 bases; unmatched bases: 5. Germline CDR1 is ENHRY and CDR2 is SYGVKD. CDR3: CAISELQGPNSPLHF. As DNA, the CDR3 is TGTGCCATCAGTGAGCTACAGGGGCCCAATTCACCCCTCCACTTT.